This T cell receptor beta chain was observed in a study of blood T cell repertoires in COVID-19. Sequenced by immunoSEQ multiplex PCR; TCRdb stores in-frame clones only, minus some. The sample yields about 250,000 clones, 80% to 90% seen once. The CDR3 totals 14 residues. The V end lost 4 bases, the J end lost 3 bases, and 13 bases lay between the germline ends. Germline-derived CDR1 and CDR2 are ENHRY and SYGVKD. The chain recombines TRBV10-3 with TRBJ2-7; TRBD2 might be the D (6 bases). Specimen: peripheral blood. The receptor was isolated from a young man with acute or convalescent COVID-19. The CDR3 reads CAISGSGVSYEQYF. CDR3 coding DNA: TGTGCCATCAGTGGTAGCGGCGTTAGCTACGAGCAGTACTTC.